The T cell receptor beta chain described here comes from a study of naive and memory T cell subsets. CDR1 and CDR2 (germline): SGHRS, YFSETQ. After removal of 1 base from V and 5 bases from J, the junction contained 3 bases not matched to a gene. The CDR3 covers 13 residues. Two oligonucleotides, mixed equimolar, formed the beta constant-region primer covering TRBC1 and TRBC2. Ligated cDNA was amplified by four rounds of PCR with nested alpha and beta constant-region primers and SP2. TCRdb re-called the UMI-ligation and nested PCR reads through MiXCR, storing one row per CDR3 protein. There are over 100,000 distinct CDR3 sequences in the sample; over 30% occur only once, and less than 1% lies in the top ten.

This receptor was taken from a human donor in good health. This chain links TRBV5-1 with TRBJ2-7; 7 bases agree with TRBD1. Sequencing input: central memory CD4+ T cells from blood. The CDR3: CASSLRQGNEQYF. In DNA, the CDR3 is TGCGCCAGCAGCTTGAGACAGGGCAACGAGCAGTACTTC.